This is a list of T cell receptor beta chains from one sample in a study of graft-versus-host responses after intestinal transplantation. Profiling relied on immunoSEQ multiplex PCR, and the TCRdb table lists in-frame clones only, not all of them. The sample records around 95,000 clones, less than 90% being singletons. Their antigens are not known. Sequencing was performed on unstimulated CD4+ T cells sorted from spleen or lymph node cells, taken before transplant. The receptor set was obtained from a human donor who was the organ donor for an intestinal transplant. The CDR3 runs from the conserved cysteine through the conserved F or W. Fields, in order: D gene, V gene, J gene, clone size, CDR3 DNA, CDR3 protein. The D gene is left open where the match is weak. Some rows have no size entry. The others give once, few or many, or a class for an expanded clone.

D: NA; V: TRBV28; J: TRBJ1-6; size: NA; DNA: TGTGCCAGCAATTTTTTGGCACCCTGGGATTCACCCCTCCACTTT; CDR3: CASNFLAPWDSPLHF
D: NA; V: TRBV6-1; J: TRBJ1-6; size: few; DNA: TGTGCCAGCAGTGAAGCGCACCAAGCGGGCTGGAGTTCACCCCTCCACTTT; CDR3: CASSEAHQAGWSSPLHF
D: TRBD1; V: TRBV6-5; J: TRBJ2-1; size: NA; DNA: TGTGCCAGCAGGCCGACAGGGCAGGATGAGCAGTTCTTC; CDR3: CASRPTGQDEQFF
D: TRBD1; V: TRBV5-6; J: TRBJ1-6; size: NA; DNA: TGTGCCAGCAGCGCACTCCCTAGGACAGGGAGCGATTCACCCCTCCACTTT; CDR3: CASSALPRTGSDSPLHF
D: TRBD2; V: TRBV5-1; J: TRBJ2-2; size: NA; DNA: TGCGCCAGCAGCTTGCGATCCAGCGGGGGGCACGGGGAGCTGTTTTTT; CDR3: CASSLRSSGGHGELFF
D: TRBD1; V: TRBV30; J: TRBJ2-7; size: few; DNA: TGTGCCTGGAGCAGCTCCGGGACAGGGTCCTACGAGCAGTACTTC; CDR3: CAWSSSGTGSYEQYF
D: NA; V: TRBV30; J: TRBJ1-5; size: NA; DNA: TGTGCCTGGAGTGCTCGAAGCTACCAAAGCAATCAGCCCCAGCATTTT; CDR3: CAWSARSYQSNQPQHF
D: TRBD2; V: TRBV5-6; J: TRBJ2-1; size: NA; DNA: TGTGCCAGCAGCGGATTACTAGCGGGGGACTCCTCCTACAATGAGCAGTTCTTC; CDR3: CASSGLLAGDSSYNEQFF
D: NA; V: TRBV5-4; J: TRBJ1-2; size: NA; DNA: TGTGCCAGCAGCCTACTCGGGACGGATGGCTACACCTTC; CDR3: CASSLLGTDGYTF
D: TRBD1; V: TRBV6-6; J: TRBJ1-6; size: NA; DNA: TGTGCCAGCAGTGGACAGGTCATTAATTCACCCCTCCACTTT; CDR3: CASSGQVINSPLHF
D: NA; V: TRBV5-1; J: TRBJ2-7; size: NA; DNA: TGCGCCAGCAGCTTTGAAAGGGGCCCCTACGAGCAGTACTTC; CDR3: CASSFERGPYEQYF
D: NA; V: TRBV5-1; J: TRBJ2-7; size: NA; DNA: TGCGCCAGCAGCTGGGGGGGAGGGACAAGGACTTTTGAGCAGTACTTC; CDR3: CASSWGGGTRTFEQYF
D: NA; V: TRBV5-1; J: TRBJ2-1; size: NA; DNA: TGCGCCAGCAGCCGCGGAGAACTGGCCTACAATGAGCAGTTCTTC; CDR3: CASSRGELAYNEQFF
D: TRBD1; V: TRBV5-1; J: TRBJ1-2; size: NA; DNA: TGCGCCAGCAGCTCTACAGGGGGCGAGGGCTACACCTTC; CDR3: CASSSTGGEGYTF
D: NA; V: TRBV6-5; J: TRBJ2-7; size: NA; DNA: TGTGCCAGCAGTTACTCGAGTGGGGGGGCGCGAAACGAGCAGTACTTC; CDR3: CASSYSSGGARNEQYF
D: NA; V: TRBV11-2; J: TRBJ1-1; size: NA; DNA: TGTGCCAGCAGTAGAAGGGAGGAGGGCACTGAAGCTTTCTTT; CDR3: CASSRREEGTEAFF
D: NA; V: TRBV9; J: TRBJ2-3; size: NA; DNA: TGTGCCAGCAGCGTAGGGCTAGCAGATACGCAGTATTTT; CDR3: CASSVGLADTQYF
D: TRBD2; V: TRBV19; J: TRBJ2-7; size: NA; DNA: TGTGCCAGTAGTATCTTAGGCGGGGGAAGTTACGAGCAGTACTTC; CDR3: CASSILGGGSYEQYF
D: TRBD2; V: TRBV18; J: TRBJ2-1; size: NA; DNA: TGTGCCAGCTCACCACCAGCTAGCGGGGACAATGAGCAGTTCTTC; CDR3: CASSPPASGDNEQFF
D: TRBD1; V: TRBV30; J: TRBJ1-4; size: once; DNA: TGTGCCTGGCAAAGAAAAGGGACAGGGTTCGAAAAACTGTTTTTT; CDR3: CAWQRKGTGFEKLFF
D: NA; V: TRBV19; J: TRBJ1-5; size: NA; DNA: TGTGCCAGTAGTATAGTCCGGCAGACTAGCAATCAGCCCCAGCATTTT; CDR3: CASSIVRQTSNQPQHF
D: NA; V: TRBV18; J: TRBJ1-1; size: NA; DNA: TGTGCCAGCTCACCGGCAGGGGCCCGATACGCTGAAGCTTTCTTT; CDR3: CASSPAGARYAEAFF
D: NA; V: TRBV15; J: TRBJ2-3; size: NA; DNA: TGTGCCACCAGCTTGGAGGTCGGGGCTGGAGCAGATACGCAGTATTTT; CDR3: CATSLEVGAGADTQYF
D: NA; V: TRBV7-9; J: TRBJ1-2; size: NA; DNA: TGTGCCAGCAGCCTCCACATAGGCTATGGCTACACCTTC; CDR3: CASSLHIGYGYTF
D: TRBD1; V: TRBV29-1; J: TRBJ1-1; size: NA; DNA: TGCAGCGTTGCGCGGACAGGGAATACCGAAGCTTTCTTT; CDR3: CSVARTGNTEAFF
D: NA; V: TRBV9; J: TRBJ1-4; size: NA; DNA: TGTGCCAGCAGCCCCAGGTCAGGGGTTAATGAAAAACTGTTTTTT; CDR3: CASSPRSGVNEKLFF
D: NA; V: TRBV6-1; J: TRBJ2-3; size: NA; DNA: TGTGCCAGCAGCACTGACCCGATACCCACAGATACGCAGTATTTT; CDR3: CASSTDPIPTDTQYF
D: TRBD1; V: TRBV19; J: TRBJ1-2; size: NA; DNA: TGTGCCAGTAGCTCCCGGACAGGAGTCCTCTATGGCTACACCTTC; CDR3: CASSSRTGVLYGYTF
D: NA; V: TRBV6-4; J: TRBJ2-1; size: NA; DNA: TGTGCCAGCAGTGAGGGCCGGTTTGGAGAGCAGTTCTTC; CDR3: CASSEGRFGEQFF
D: NA; V: TRBV6-1; J: TRBJ2-7; size: NA; DNA: TGTGCCAGCAGTGAATCAGAGTGGATGAGGCAGTGCTTC; CDR3: CASSESEWMRQCF
D: NA; V: TRBV6-1; J: TRBJ2-3; size: NA; DNA: TGTGCCAGCAGTGAATACCTACAGGAGACCCCAATTCCGCAGTATTTT; CDR3: CASSEYLQETPIPQYF
D: NA; V: TRBV6-4; J: TRBJ1-6; size: NA; DNA: TGTGCCAGCAGTGACTCAGGGAATTCACCCCTCCACTTT; CDR3: CASSDSGNSPLHF
D: NA; V: TRBV11-2; J: TRBJ1-1; size: once; DNA: TGTGCCAGCAGCTCCTCCGGCTTTGAAGCTTTCTTT; CDR3: CASSSSGFEAFF
D: TRBD1; V: TRBV7-9; J: TRBJ2-7; size: few; DNA: TGTGCCAGTACCGGGACAGGCTCCTACGAGCAGTACTTC; CDR3: CASTGTGSYEQYF
D: NA; V: TRBV27; J: TRBJ2-1; size: NA; DNA: TGTGCCAGCAGTCCGAAAACAGGGAGGGATGAGCAGTTCTTC; CDR3: CASSPKTGRDEQFF
D: TRBD1; V: TRBV5-1; J: TRBJ2-7; size: NA; DNA: TGCGCCAGCAGCTGGACAGGGACCGAGCAGTACTTC; CDR3: CASSWTGTEQYF
D: NA; V: TRBV28; J: TRBJ1-2; size: few; DNA: TGTGCCAGCACCGCAGGGTACGGCTACACCTTC; CDR3: CASTAGYGYTF
D: NA; V: TRBV4-2; J: TRBJ1-2; size: NA; DNA: TGTGCCAGCAGCCAAGACAGGGACTATGGCTACACCTTC; CDR3: CASSQDRDYGYTF
D: NA; V: TRBV5-3; J: TRBJ1-5; size: NA; DNA: TGTGCCAGGAGGGGGGGGATGGGCAATCAGCCCCAGCATTTT; CDR3: CARRGGMGNQPQHF
D: NA; V: TRBV28; J: TRBJ1-2; size: NA; DNA: TGTGCCAGCAGTTTATGGATTAGTGGCGAAAGCTATGGCTACACCTTC; CDR3: CASSLWISGESYGYTF
D: NA; V: TRBV5-1; J: TRBJ1-6; size: NA; DNA: TGCGCCAGCAGGAGGGACCGGGACCCCCTCCACTTT; CDR3: CASRRDRDPLHF
D: NA; V: TRBV6-1; J: TRBJ2-2; size: NA; DNA: TGTGCCAGCAGTGAACGGCAGACCATGAACACCGGGGAGCTGTTTTTT; CDR3: CASSERQTMNTGELFF
D: NA; V: TRBV10-3; J: TRBJ1-6; size: NA; DNA: TGTGCCATAAGAAAATCCCAATATAATTCACCCCTCCACTTT; CDR3: CAIRKSQYNSPLHF
D: NA; V: TRBV28; J: TRBJ2-7; size: NA; DNA: TGTGCCAGCAGTTTCATCTTAGATACCTACGAGCAGTACTTC; CDR3: CASSFILDTYEQYF
D: NA; V: TRBV6-1; J: TRBJ1-3; size: NA; DNA: TGTGCCAGCAGTGATCCCAGGGGTGCGCGAAACACCATATATTTT; CDR3: CASSDPRGARNTIYF
D: TRBD1; V: TRBV6-5; J: TRBJ1-1; size: NA; DNA: TGTGCCAGCAATGGGGGGGACAGGGCGAACACTGAAGCTTTCTTT; CDR3: CASNGGDRANTEAFF
D: TRBD2; V: TRBV5-1; J: TRBJ2-2; size: NA; DNA: TGCGCCAGCAGCCCCCCGGGGGGTTTCACCGGGGAGCTGTTTTTT; CDR3: CASSPPGGFTGELFF
D: NA; V: TRBV19; J: TRBJ2-1; size: NA; DNA: TGTGCCAGTAGTATAGATGTCGTCAGGGAGCAGTTCTTC; CDR3: CASSIDVVREQFF
D: NA; V: TRBV5-1; J: TRBJ2-3; size: NA; DNA: TGCGCCAGCAGCTCCGGCCAGGTCTCTAGCACAGATACGCAGTATTTT; CDR3: CASSSGQVSSTDTQYF